The 5 T cell receptor beta chains below come from one sample, sequenced in a study of cytomegalovirus exposure and HLA in healthy donors. Primers included in the PCR were 60 Vbeta and 13 Jbeta primers. TCRdb's table, derived via immunoSEQ multiplex PCR, lists solely in-frame clones and lacks some. The repertoire has about 180,000 clones, 65% to 85% of them found once; the top ten carry about 2.4%. Sequenced: PBMCs. These receptors were obtained from a male donor in good health and CMV-seronegative.

This rearrangement joins TRBV6-5 to TRBJ2-1, with D possibly matching TRBD2 (5 bases). Germline loops: CDR1 MNHEY, CDR2 SVGAGI. The CDR3 has 16 amino acids. Trimming removed 4 bases at V and 0 bases at J, with 13 bases between. The CDR3 DNA is TGTGCCAGCAGTTCTCTGACTACCAGCTCCTACAATGAGCAGTTCTTC. It translates to CASSSLTTSSYNEQFF.

The rearrangement links TRBV7-9 to TRBJ2-7; D remains unclear. In germline, CDR1 is SEHNR, CDR2 FQNEAQ (reference sequence). The CDR3 spans 14 residues. V lost 5 bases to trimming and J lost 0 bases, with 11 bases between them. CDR3 bases: TGTGCCAGCAGCCCTAGTGCAGTCTCCTACGAGCAGTACTTC. Amino acids: CASSPSAVSYEQYF.

The chain is built from TRBV19 and TRBJ2-5; 7 positions agree with TRBD2. V was pared by 2 bases and J by 0 bases, with 3 bases of the junction left unmatched. The CDR3 totals 15 residues. CDR1 and CDR2 from the germline V gene are LNHDA and SQIVND (reference sequence). The CDR3 nucleotides are TGTGCCAGTAGTATAAGGCTAGCGGACCAAGAGACCCAGTACTTC. The encoded protein is CASSIRLADQETQYF.

This chain links TRBV9 with TRBJ2-3; TRBD2 matches at 7 bases. The junction had 5 bases not matched to a gene; V was cut back by 0 bases and J by 4 bases. Germline CDR1 is SGDLS and CDR2 is YYNGEE. CDR3 size: 15 residues. The CDR3 DNA reads as TGTGCCAGCAGCGTAGGGGTCGCGGGAGCAGATACGCAGTATTTT. Amino acid sequence: CASSVGVAGADTQYF.

This clone was recorded at least ten times. The gene calls are TRBV19 and TRBJ1-1; D is ambiguous. This CDR3 contains 11 residues. The germline V gene has CDR1 LNHDA and CDR2 SQIVND (reference sequence). Trimming took 8 bases from V and 5 from J, leaving 9 bases between them. CDR3 sequence: CASRGNTEAFF. The CDR3 DNA reads TGTGCCAGTCGAGGGAATACTGAAGCTTTCTTT. Together with reference TRBV19 and TRBJ1-1, the CDR3 gives the full variable domain: DGGITQSPKYLFRKEGQNVTLSCEQNLNHDAMYWYRQDPGQGLRLIYYSQIVNDFQKGDIAEGYSVSREKKESFPLTVTSAQKNPTAFYLCASRGNTEAFFGQGTRLTVV.